This T cell receptor beta chain originates from a study of somatic mutations in cytotoxic T cells in rheumatoid arthritis. Study-wide results and caveats: In rheumatoid arthritis patients, the slight underrepresentation of TRBV07 was not adjusted for multiple comparisons.

About this clone: Its target is unknown.

Assay used: immunoSEQ multiplex PCR; TCRdb lists only in-frame clones, some missing. The repertoire includes some 19,000 clones, about four fifths of them detected once, and roughly 11% sits in the top ten. The CDR3 totals 15 residues. J lost 0 bases, V lost 2 bases, and 4 bases had no gene match. The germline V gene has CDR1 GTSNPN and CDR2 SVGIG (reference sequence). Sequencing was done on a sample of CD8+ T cells sorted from blood. The V gene is TRBV30, the J gene TRBJ2-4; 7 positions agree with TRBD1. The sequence derives from a man aged 18 to 29 with rheumatoid arthritis. DNA of the CDR3: TGTGCCTGGAGTTTATACAGGGGAGCCAAAAACATTCAGTACTTC. Translated, it gives CAWSLYRGAKNIQYF.